The rows below give T cell receptor beta chains drawn from one sample of a study of beta chain features in type 1 diabetes. The protocol was immunoSEQ multiplex PCR, while the TCRdb copy is restricted to in-frame clones and leaves out a portion. There are some 410,000 clones in the sample; about 14% occur only once, and under 0.04% lies in the top ten. The sample was naive CD4+ T cells from blood. Every receptor here comes from a young man in good health. Both conserved end residues are part of each CDR3. Fields, in order: J gene, clone size, D gene, CDR3 length, V gene, CDR3 protein, CDR3 DNA. D genes are given only for firm matches. For some rows the clone size is stated as once, few or many, or as a class when expanded; others skip it.

TRBJ2-1	-	-	13	TRBV11-3	CASSLERYNEQFF	TGTGCCAGCAGCTTAGAACGGTACAATGAGCAGTTCTTC
TRBJ1-2	few	-	13	TRBV15	CATSREVGDGYTF	TGTGCCACCAGCAGAGAAGTGGGTGATGGCTACACCTTC
TRBJ2-3	-	-	12	TRBV29-1	CSVGPSTDTQYF	TGCAGCGTTGGTCCTAGCACAGATACGCAGTATTTT
TRBJ2-3	-	TRBD1	15	TRBV6-5	CASSYRDSSTDTQYF	TGTGCCAGCAGTTACCGGGACAGTAGCACAGATACGCAGTATTTT
TRBJ2-1	-	-	14	TRBV14	CASSQGLAYNEQFF	TGTGCCAGCAGCCAAGGCCTAGCGTACAATGAGCAGTTCTTC
TRBJ2-5	few	-	13	TRBV14	CASSLRLRETQYF	TGTGCCAGCAGTCTCAGGCTCAGGGAGACCCAGTACTTC
TRBJ1-2	-	-	15	TRBV6-1	CASSESTTALYGYTF	TGTGCCAGCAGTGAATCTACGACAGCCCTCTATGGCTACACCTTC
TRBJ1-1	few	-	13	TRBV7-8	CASSPGPDTEAFF	TGTGCCAGCAGCCCCGGCCCGGACACTGAAGCTTTCTTT
TRBJ2-3	few	TRBD2	16	TRBV5-1	CASSPSLAGGADTQYF	TGCGCCAGCAGCCCCTCTCTAGCGGGAGGAGCAGATACGCAGTATTTT
TRBJ2-7	-	-	15	TRBV27	CASSTRTQSTYEQYF	TGTGCCAGCAGTACCCGGACACAATCAACCTACGAGCAGTACTTC
TRBJ2-1	many	TRBD1	10	TRBV29-1	CSVLDRGGFF	TGCAGCGTTTTGGACAGGGGCGGTTTCTTC
TRBJ2-3	many	-	11	TRBV10-3	CASHSTDTQYF	TGTGCCAGTCATAGCACAGATACGCAGTATTTT
TRBJ1-1	-	-	13	TRBV29-1	CSSEERANTEAFF	TGCAGCTCAGAAGAAAGGGCGAACACTGAAGCTTTCTTT
TRBJ2-7	few	TRBD2	15	TRBV5-4	CASSLSGVASYEQYF	TGTGCCAGCAGCCTCAGCGGGGTTGCTAGCTACGAGCAGTACTTC
TRBJ2-1	-	-	14	TRBV5-1	CASSTGTNNNEQFF	TGCGCCAGCAGCACCGGGACCAATAACAATGAGCAGTTCTTC
TRBJ2-5	-	TRBD2	14	TRBV7-9	CASSQLAGGETQYF	TGTGCCAGCAGCCAACTAGCGGGAGGAGAGACCCAGTACTTC
TRBJ2-1	many	-	14	TRBV10-3	CAISEIGAVNEQFF	TGTGCCATCAGTGAGATAGGAGCGGTTAATGAGCAGTTCTTC
TRBJ2-6	few	-	12	TRBV6-5	CASSYDGVVLTF	TGTGCCAGCAGTTACGACGGGGTCGTCCTGACTTTC